What follows are 14 T cell receptor beta chains derived from one specimen sequenced in a study of shared clonotypes between healthy human individuals. Profiled with immunoSEQ multiplex PCR; TCRdb holds only in-frame clones, not every one. The sample includes approximately 2,300,000 clones, approximately 90% of them seen just once. Sequenced sample: naive CD4+ T cells from PBMCs. Noted subset: CD45RA+ positively selected. All receptors come from a man aged 18 to 35 in good health. Some clones in this sample may be carry-over from other donors' samples.

The rearrangement uses TRBV6-1 and TRBJ1-1; D uncertain. Germline V gene lookup returns CDR1 MNHNS and CDR2 SASEGT. Trimming removed 8 bases at V and 4 bases at J, with 8 bases between. CDR3 size: 11 residues. The CDR3 region is CASCLGTEAFF. For the CDR3, the DNA is TGTGCCAGCTGTTTGGGCACTGAAGCTTTCTTT.

The J gene is TRBJ1-2, the V gene TRBV19; a possible D gene is TRBD1 (5 bases). Trimming took 5 bases from V and 1 from J, leaving 14 bases between them. The CDR3 extends over 15 amino acids. The germline CDR1 and CDR2 sequences are LNHDA and SQIVND (reference sequence). CDR3 nucleotide sequence: TGTGCCAGTAGTCCCGGGACGCACGTTAACTATGGCTACACCTTC. Its protein product is CASSPGTHVNYGYTF.

The chain links TRBV5-1 to TRBJ1-1; 9 bases match TRBD1. V trimming: 7 bases; J trimming: 1 base; junction bases outside the gene matches: 5. This CDR3 comprises 14 residues. Germline-derived CDR1 and CDR2 are SGHRS and YFSETQ. This CDR3 reads CASGTGGGNTEAFF. DNA for the CDR3: TGCGCCAGCGGCACAGGGGGCGGGAACACTGAAGCTTTCTTT.

V and J are TRBV4-1 and TRBJ1-2; D is perhaps TRBD1 (5 bases). V was trimmed by 4 bases and J by 0 bases, leaving 12 bases between them. CDR1 is MGHRA and CDR2 is YSYEKL in the germline V gene. This CDR3 has 15 amino acids. The CDR3 nucleotides are TGCGCCAGCAGCCCCGGTAGGGGAGCTAACTATGGCTACACCTTC. Amino acid sequence: CASSPGRGANYGYTF.

The J gene is TRBJ2-7, the V gene TRBV2; D might be TRBD2 (7 bases). Deletions cut 8 bases from V and 6 bases from J, with 20 bases between. The CDR3 length is 14 residues. Germline V gives CDR1 SNHLY, CDR2 FYNNEI. For the CDR3, the DNA is TGTGCCAGCCGGCTGTCGGGGGGCCGGGCCGAGCAGTACTTC. Translated, it gives CASRLSGGRAEQYF.

As to this clone: This specimen includes other DNA sequences encoding the same CDR3. The J gene is TRBJ1-1, the V gene TRBV7-3; the D is unclear. Germline-derived CDR1 and CDR2 are SGHTA and FQGTGA. The CDR3 runs to 13 residues. Between the trimmed V and J ends, which lost 1 base and 3 bases, there was a span of 6 bases. DNA for the CDR3: TGTGCCAGCAGCTTAATGGAAGACACTGAAGCTTTCTTT. This gives the protein CASSLMEDTEAFF.

On this clone itself: Other nucleotide sequences in the sample specify the same CDR3. This chain connects TRBV5-1 to TRBJ2-5; tentatively, D is TRBD2 (6 bases). Per the germline V gene, CDR1 is SGHRS and CDR2 is YFSETQ. V lost 4 bases and J lost 2, with 9 bases in between. This CDR3 region has 13 residues. CDR3 protein: CASSKGLQETQYF. In DNA form, the CDR3 reads TGCGCCAGCAGCAAGGGACTTCAAGAGACCCAGTACTTC.

The chain combines TRBV2 with TRBJ2-1; no definite D call. The CDR3 is 14 amino acids. Per the germline V gene, CDR1 is SNHLY and CDR2 is FYNNEI. V lost 1 base, J lost 4 bases, and 8 bases lay in between. DNA for the CDR3: TGTGCCAGCAGTGAAGGAGTAGGATACAATGAGCAGTTCTTC. The encoded protein is CASSEGVGYNEQFF.

V and J are TRBV6-6 and TRBJ1-6; 9 bases align to TRBD1. Germline assignment: CDR1 MNHNY and CDR2 SVGAGI (reference sequence). V was clipped by 0 bases and J by 11 bases; unmatched bases: 8. The CDR3 covers 16 residues. CDR3 amino acids: CASSYSIVQGATPLHF. The CDR3 DNA sequence: TGTGCCAGCAGTTACTCAATTGTACAGGGGGCTACACCCCTCCACTTT.

V is TRBV11-2 and J is TRBJ2-1; TRBD1 matches at 8 bases. Per the germline V gene, CDR1 is SGHAT and CDR2 is FQNNGV. J gave up 6 bases and V 3 bases, and 4 bases lay outside the gene matches. The CDR3 sequence is 14 residues long. The CDR3 spells CASSFQGAANEQFF. The CDR3 DNA is TGTGCCAGCAGCTTTCAGGGGGCGGCCAATGAGCAGTTCTTC.

Turning to this clone: The same CDR3 is also encoded by other DNA sequences in this sample. The chain combines TRBV5-1 with TRBJ1-1; D ambiguous. CDR1 and CDR2 (germline): SGHRS, YFSETQ. The germline V and J ends were trimmed by 0 bases and 3 bases, with 6 bases remaining between them. CDR3 size: 13 residues. The CDR3 DNA sequence: TGCGCCAGCAGCTTGGTGTCCGACACTGAAGCTTTCTTT. Translation gives CASSLVSDTEAFF.

The chain recombines TRBV7-2 with TRBJ2-5; D unclear. V shed 5 bases and J shed 2 bases, with 12 bases lying between them. Per the germline V gene, CDR1 is SGHTA and CDR2 is FQGNSA. CDR3 length equals 14 residues. CDR3 sequence: CASSPSQVQETQYF. The CDR3 DNA reads as TGTGCCAGCAGCCCATCCCAGGTACAAGAGACCCAGTACTTC.

This chain uses TRBV7-2 with TRBJ1-2, with 9 positions matching TRBD1. This CDR3 is built from 15 residues. The germline gives CDR1 SGHTA, CDR2 FQGNSA. Germline trimming cut 1 base from V and 7 bases from J; bases unmatched to any gene: 7. The CDR3 loop reads CASSLEVTGGPGYTF. DNA for the CDR3: TGTGCCAGCAGCTTAGAAGTGACAGGGGGGCCTGGCTACACCTTC.

This chain links TRBV28 with TRBJ1-1, with D tentatively TRBD1 (6 bases). Germline lookup yields CDR1 MDHEN and CDR2 SYDVKM. V was cut by 6 bases and J by 5 bases, with 22 bases left in between. The CDR3 contains 16 residues. The CDR3 is CASSPAGGRARTEAFF. The CDR3 bases are TGTGCCAGCAGCCCCGCGGGGGGGCGGGCGCGGACTGAAGCTTTCTTT.